The present T cell receptor beta chain was sequenced within a study of CD8 T cells in ankylosing spondylitis. This clonotype was picked up many times. TCRdb used MiXCR to reprocess the 5' RACE reads, holding one entry per CDR3 protein. Of around 18,000 distinct CDR3 sequences listed, 8% to 9% are singletons. The germline V gene encodes CDR1 SGHRS and CDR2 YFSETQ. Trimming shortened V by 1 base and J by 7 bases, and 14 bases separated the two germline ends. The CDR3 has 14 amino acids. This rearrangement joins TRBV5-1 to TRBJ1-1; D not certain. The TCR was taken from a male donor with ankylosing spondylitis or in good health (not recorded which). Sequenced: blood. The CDR3 reads CASSLKASLNEAFF. In DNA, the CDR3 is TGCGCCAGCAGCTTGAAGGCGTCCCTCAATGAAGCTTTCTTT. Filled out from reference TRBV5-1 and TRBJ1-1, the complete variable domain reads KAGVTQTPRYLIKTRGQQVTLSCSPISGHRSVSWYQQTPGQGLQFLFEYFSETQRNKGNFPGRFSGRQFSNSRSEMNVSTLELGDSALYLCASSLKASLNEAFFGQGTRLTVV.